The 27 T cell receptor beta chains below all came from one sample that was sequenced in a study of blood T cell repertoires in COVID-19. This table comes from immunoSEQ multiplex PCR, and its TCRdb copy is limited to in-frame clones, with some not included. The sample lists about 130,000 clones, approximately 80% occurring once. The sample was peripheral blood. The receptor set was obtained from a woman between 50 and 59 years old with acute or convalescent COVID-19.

The chain's CDR3 is CAWSKQGGRTEAFF. The CDR3 DNA sequence: TGTGCCTGGAGTAAGCAAGGGGGTCGGACTGAAGCTTTCTTT. The rearrangement uses TRBV30 and TRBJ1-1; weak D call: TRBD1 (6 bases). Germline lookup yields CDR1 GTSNPN and CDR2 SVGIG (reference sequence). The CDR3 covers 14 residues. Trimming cost V 2 bases and J 5 bases, with 15 bases left between them.

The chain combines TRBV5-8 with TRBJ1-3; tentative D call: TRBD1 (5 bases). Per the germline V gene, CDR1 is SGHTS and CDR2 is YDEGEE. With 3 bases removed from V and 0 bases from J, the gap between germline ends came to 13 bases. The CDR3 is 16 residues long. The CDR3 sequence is CASSYRIMYSGNTIYF. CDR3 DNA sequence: TGTGCCAGCAGCTACAGGATAATGTACTCTGGAAACACCATATATTTT.

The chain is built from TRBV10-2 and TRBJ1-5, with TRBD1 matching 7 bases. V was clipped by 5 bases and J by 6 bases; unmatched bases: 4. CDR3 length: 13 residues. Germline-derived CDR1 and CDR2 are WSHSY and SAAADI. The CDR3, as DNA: TGCGCCAGCAGTAGTCAGGGGGGTCAGCCCCAGCATTTT. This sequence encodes CASSSQGGQPQHF.

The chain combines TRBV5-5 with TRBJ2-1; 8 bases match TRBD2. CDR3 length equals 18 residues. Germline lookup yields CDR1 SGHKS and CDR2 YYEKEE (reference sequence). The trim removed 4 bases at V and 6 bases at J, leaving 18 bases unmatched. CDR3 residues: CASSEFNYRTSSINEQFF. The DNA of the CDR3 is TGTGCCAGCAGCGAGTTCAATTATCGGACTAGCTCTATCAATGAGCAGTTCTTC.

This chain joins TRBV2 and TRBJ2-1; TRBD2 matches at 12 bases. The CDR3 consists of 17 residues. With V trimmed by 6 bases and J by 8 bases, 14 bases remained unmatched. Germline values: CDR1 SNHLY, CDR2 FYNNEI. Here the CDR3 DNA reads TGTGCCAGCAGGATCTCCAGGACTAGCGGGGTCGTTGATGAGCAGTTCTTC. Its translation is CASRISRTSGVVDEQFF.

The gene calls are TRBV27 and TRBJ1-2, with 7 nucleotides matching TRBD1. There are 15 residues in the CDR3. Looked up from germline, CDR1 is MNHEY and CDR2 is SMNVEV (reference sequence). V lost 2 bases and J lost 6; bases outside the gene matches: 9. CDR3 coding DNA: TGTGCCAGCAGTTTAACGAGGGACAGTACGCATGGCTACACCTTC. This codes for CASSLTRDSTHGYTF.

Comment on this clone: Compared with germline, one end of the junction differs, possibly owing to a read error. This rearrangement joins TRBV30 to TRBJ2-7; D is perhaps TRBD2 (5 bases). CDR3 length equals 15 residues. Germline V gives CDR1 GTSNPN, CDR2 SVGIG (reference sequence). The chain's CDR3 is CARSVGPSPYYEQYF. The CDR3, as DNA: TGTGCCCGGAGTGTAGGGCCTAGCCCATACTACGAGCAGTACTTC.

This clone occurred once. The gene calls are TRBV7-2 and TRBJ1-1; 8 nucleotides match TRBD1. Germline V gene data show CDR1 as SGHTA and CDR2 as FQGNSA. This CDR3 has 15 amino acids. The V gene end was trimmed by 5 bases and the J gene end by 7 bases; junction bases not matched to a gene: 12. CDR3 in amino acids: CASSLGGQALGEAFF. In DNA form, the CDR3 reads TGTGCCAGCAGCCTGGGGGGACAGGCACTCGGTGAAGCTTTCTTT.

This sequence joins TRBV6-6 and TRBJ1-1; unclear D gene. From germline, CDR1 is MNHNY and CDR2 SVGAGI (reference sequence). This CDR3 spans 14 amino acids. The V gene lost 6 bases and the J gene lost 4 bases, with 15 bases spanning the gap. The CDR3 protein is CASSGRTGGTEAFF. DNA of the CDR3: TGTGCCAGCAGCGGTCGGACCGGAGGCACTGAAGCTTTCTTT.

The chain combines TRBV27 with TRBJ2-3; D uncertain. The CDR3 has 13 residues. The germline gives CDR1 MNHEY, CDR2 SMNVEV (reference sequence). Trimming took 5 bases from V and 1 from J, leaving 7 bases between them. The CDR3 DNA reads TGTGCCAGCAGTCCATCAGGCACAGATACGCAGTATTTT. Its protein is CASSPSGTDTQYF.

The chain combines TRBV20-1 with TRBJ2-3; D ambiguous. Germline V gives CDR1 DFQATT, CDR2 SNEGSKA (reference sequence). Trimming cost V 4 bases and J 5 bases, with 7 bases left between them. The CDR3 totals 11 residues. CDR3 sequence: CSATQIDTQYF. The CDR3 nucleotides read TGCAGTGCTACCCAGATAGATACGCAGTATTTT.

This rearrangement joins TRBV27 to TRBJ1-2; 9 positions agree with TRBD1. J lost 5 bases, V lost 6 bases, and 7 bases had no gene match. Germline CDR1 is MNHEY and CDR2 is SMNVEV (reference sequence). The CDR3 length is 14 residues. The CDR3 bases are TGTGCCAGCAGCCTCGGACAGGGGCGTTATGGCTACACCTTC. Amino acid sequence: CASSLGQGRYGYTF.

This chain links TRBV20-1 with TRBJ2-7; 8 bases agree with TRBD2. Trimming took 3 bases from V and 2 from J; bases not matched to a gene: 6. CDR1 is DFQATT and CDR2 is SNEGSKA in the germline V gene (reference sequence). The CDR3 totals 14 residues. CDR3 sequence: CSASKGLDTYEQYF. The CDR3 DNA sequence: TGCAGTGCTAGTAAGGGACTAGACACCTACGAGCAGTACTTC.

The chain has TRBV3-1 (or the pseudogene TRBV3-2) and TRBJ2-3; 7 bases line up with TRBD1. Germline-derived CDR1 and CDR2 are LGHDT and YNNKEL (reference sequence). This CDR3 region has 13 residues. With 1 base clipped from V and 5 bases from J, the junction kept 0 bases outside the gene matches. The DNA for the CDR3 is TGTGCCAGCAGCCAAGCAGGGGGAGATACGCAGTATTTT. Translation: CASSQAGGDTQYF.

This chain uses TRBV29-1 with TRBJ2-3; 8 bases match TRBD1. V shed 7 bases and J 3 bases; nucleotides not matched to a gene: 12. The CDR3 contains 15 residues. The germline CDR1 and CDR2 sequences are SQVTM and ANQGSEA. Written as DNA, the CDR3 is TGCAGCGGTAAGATCGGACAGGGTGTGACAGATACGCAGTATTTT. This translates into CSGKIGQGVTDTQYF.

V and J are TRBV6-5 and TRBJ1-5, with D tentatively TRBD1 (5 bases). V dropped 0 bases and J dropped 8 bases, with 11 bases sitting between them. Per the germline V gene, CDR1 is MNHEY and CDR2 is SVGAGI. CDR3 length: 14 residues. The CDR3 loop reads CASSYSTAREPQHF. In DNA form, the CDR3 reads TGTGCCAGCAGTTACTCGACAGCCCGAGAGCCCCAGCATTTT.

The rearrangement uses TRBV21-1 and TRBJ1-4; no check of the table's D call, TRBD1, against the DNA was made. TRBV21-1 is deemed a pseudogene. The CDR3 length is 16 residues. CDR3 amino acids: CASSKPGQATNEKLFF. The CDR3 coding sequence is TGTGCCAGCAGCAAACCGGGACAGGCAACTAATGAAAAACTGTTTTTT.

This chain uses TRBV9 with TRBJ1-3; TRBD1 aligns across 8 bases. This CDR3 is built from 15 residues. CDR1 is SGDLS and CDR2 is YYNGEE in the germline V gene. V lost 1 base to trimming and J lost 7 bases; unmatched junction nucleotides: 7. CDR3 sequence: CASSVQGAMGNTIYF. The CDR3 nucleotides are TGTGCCAGCAGCGTACAGGGGGCTATGGGCAACACCATATATTTT.

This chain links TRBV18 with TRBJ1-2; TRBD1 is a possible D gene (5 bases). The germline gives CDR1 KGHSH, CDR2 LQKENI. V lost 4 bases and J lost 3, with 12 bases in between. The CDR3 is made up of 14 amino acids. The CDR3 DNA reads TGTGCCAGCTCACAGGACAAAGGGGACTATGGCTACACCTTC. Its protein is CASSQDKGDYGYTF.

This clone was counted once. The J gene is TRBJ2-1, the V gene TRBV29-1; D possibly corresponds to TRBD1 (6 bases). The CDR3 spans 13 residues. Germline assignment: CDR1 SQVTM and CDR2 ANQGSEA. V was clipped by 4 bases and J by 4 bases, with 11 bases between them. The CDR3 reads CSVGDRLYNEQFF. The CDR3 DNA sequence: TGCAGCGTTGGAGACAGGCTTTACAATGAGCAGTTCTTC.

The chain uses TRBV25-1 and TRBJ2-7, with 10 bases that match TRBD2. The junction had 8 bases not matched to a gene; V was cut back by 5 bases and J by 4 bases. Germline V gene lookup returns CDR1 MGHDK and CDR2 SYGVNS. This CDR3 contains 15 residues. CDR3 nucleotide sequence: TGTGCCAGCAGTCCGGGAAGCGGGGGGGCTTACGAGCAGTACTTC. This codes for CASSPGSGGAYEQYF.

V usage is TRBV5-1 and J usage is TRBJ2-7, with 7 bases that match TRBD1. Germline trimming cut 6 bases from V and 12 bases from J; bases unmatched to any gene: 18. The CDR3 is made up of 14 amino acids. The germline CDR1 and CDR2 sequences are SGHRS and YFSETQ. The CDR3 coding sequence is TGCGCCAGCACCCTAGACCCGGGACAGTCCGCTCGGTACTTC. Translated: CASTLDPGQSARYF.

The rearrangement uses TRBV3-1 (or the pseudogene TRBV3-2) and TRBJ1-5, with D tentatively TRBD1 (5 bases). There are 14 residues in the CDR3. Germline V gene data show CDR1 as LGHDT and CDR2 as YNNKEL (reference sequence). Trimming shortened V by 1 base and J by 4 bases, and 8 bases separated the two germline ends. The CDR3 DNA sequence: TGTGCCAGCAGCCAAGCGGGGGTTAATCAGCCCCAGCATTTT. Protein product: CASSQAGVNQPQHF.

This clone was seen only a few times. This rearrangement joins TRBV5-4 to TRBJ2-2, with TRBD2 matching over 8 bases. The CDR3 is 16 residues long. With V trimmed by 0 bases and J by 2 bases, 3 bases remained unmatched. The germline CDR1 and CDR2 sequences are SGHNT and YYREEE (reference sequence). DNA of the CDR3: TGTGCCAGCAGCTTGGAGCGGGGGCGCAACACCGGGGAGCTGTTTTTT. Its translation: CASSLERGRNTGELFF.

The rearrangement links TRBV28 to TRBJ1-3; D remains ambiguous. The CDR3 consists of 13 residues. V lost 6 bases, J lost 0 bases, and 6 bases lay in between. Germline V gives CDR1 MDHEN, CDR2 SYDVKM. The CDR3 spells CASSRGSGNTIYF. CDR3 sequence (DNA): TGTGCCAGCAGCCGCGGCTCTGGAAACACCATATATTTT.

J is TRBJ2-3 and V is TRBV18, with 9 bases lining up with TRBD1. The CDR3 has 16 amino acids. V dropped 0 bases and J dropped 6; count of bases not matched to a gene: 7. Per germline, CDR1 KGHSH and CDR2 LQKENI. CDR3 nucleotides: TGTGCCAGCTCACCACCGACCGGGACAGGGTTGGATACGCAGTATTTT. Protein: CASSPPTGTGLDTQYF.

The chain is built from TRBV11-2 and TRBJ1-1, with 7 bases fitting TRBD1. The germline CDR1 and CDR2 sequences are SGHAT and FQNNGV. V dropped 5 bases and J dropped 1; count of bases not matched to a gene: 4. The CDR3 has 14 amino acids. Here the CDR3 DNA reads TGTGCCAGCAGCCAGGGACAGCCGAACACTGAAGCTTTCTTT. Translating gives CASSQGQPNTEAFF.